This T cell receptor beta chain was recovered during a study of OX40 agonist ivuxolimab in advanced cancers. The CDR3 is made up of 13 amino acids. The V end lost 4 bases, the J end lost 4 bases, and 7 bases lay between the germline ends. Per the germline V gene, CDR1 is SGHVS and CDR2 is FQNEAQ. This clone is a singleton in its sample. Sequencing was performed with immunoSEQ multiplex PCR; in TCRdb, only in-frame clones are kept and a portion is missing. The sample contains 40,000 or so clones, 80% of which appear only once. Specimen: CD4+ or CD8+ T cells sorted from blood, collected in a trial of the OX40 agonist ivuxolimab. The source is an adult with an advanced solid tumor such as melanoma, head and neck, liver or kidney cancer. V usage is TRBV7-8 and J usage is TRBJ2-2; D possibly corresponds to TRBD1 (6 bases). Here the CDR3 reads CASSSGVTGELFF. CDR3 DNA: TGTGCCAGCAGCTCAGGGGTCACCGGGGAGCTGTTTTTT.